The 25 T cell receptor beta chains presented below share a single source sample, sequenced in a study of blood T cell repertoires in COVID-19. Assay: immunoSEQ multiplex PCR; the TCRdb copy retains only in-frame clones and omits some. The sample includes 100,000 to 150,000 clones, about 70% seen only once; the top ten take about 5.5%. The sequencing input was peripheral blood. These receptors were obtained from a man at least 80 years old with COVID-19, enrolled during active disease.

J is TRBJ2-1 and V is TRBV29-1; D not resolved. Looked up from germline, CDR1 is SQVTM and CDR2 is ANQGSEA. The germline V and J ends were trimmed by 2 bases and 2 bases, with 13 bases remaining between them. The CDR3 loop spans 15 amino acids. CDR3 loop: CSVEWFGSPYNEQFF. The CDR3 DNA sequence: TGCAGCGTTGAATGGTTTGGCAGTCCCTACAATGAGCAGTTCTTC.

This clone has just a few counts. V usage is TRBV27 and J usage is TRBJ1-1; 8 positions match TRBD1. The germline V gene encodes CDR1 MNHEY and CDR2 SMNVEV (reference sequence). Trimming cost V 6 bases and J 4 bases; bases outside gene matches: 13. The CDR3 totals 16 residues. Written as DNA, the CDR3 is TGTGCCAGCAGGACCCCCTCTTCCGGGACAGGCACTGAAGCTTTCTTT. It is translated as CASRTPSSGTGTEAFF.

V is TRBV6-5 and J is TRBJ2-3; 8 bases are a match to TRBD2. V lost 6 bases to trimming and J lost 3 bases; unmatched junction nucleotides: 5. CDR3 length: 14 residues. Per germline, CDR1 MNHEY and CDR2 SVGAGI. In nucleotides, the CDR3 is TGTGCCAGCAGCGTCGGGGGGGGGACAGATACGCAGTATTTT. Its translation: CASSVGGGTDTQYF.

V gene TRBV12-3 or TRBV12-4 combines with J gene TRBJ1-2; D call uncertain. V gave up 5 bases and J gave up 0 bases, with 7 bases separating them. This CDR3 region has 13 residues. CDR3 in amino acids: CASSHGANYGYTF. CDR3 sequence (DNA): TGTGCCAGCAGTCACGGGGCTAACTATGGCTACACCTTC.

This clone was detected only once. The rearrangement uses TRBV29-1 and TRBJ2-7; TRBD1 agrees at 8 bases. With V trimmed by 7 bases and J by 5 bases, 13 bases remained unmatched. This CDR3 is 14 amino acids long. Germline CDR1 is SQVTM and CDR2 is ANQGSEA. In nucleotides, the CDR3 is TGCAGCGGAGCCGACAGGGGAGAATTCCACGAGCAGTACTTC. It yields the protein CSGADRGEFHEQYF.

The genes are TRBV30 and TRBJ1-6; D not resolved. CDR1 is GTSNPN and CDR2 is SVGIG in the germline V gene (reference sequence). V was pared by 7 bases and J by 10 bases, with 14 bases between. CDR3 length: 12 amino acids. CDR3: CASDSRGSPLHF. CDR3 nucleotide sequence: TGTGCCTCCGATTCACGAGGCTCACCCCTCCACTTT.

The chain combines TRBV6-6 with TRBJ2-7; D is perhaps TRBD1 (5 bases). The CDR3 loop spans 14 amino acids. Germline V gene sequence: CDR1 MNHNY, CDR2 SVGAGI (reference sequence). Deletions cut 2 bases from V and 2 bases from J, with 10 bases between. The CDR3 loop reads CASSYGSGPYEQYF. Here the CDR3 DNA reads TGTGCCAGCAGTTACGGCTCAGGGCCCTACGAGCAGTACTTC.

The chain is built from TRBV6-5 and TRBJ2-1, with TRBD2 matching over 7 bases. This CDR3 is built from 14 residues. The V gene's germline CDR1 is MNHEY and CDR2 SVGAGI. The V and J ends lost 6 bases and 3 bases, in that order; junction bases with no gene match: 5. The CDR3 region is CASRWGGDYNEQFF. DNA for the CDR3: TGTGCCAGCAGATGGGGAGGGGACTACAATGAGCAGTTCTTC.

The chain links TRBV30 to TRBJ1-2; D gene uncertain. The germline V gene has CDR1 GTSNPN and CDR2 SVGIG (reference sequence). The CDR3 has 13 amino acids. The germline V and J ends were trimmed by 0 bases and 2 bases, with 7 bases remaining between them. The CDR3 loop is CAWSVSGNYGYTF. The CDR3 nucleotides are TGTGCCTGGAGTGTGTCGGGGAACTATGGCTACACCTTC.

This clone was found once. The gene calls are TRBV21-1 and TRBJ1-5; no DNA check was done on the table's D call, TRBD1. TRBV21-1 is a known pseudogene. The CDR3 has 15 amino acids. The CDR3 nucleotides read TGTGCCAGCAGCCCCTTCGGGACAGGGTTTCAGCCCCAGCATTTT. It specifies CASSPFGTGFQPQHF.

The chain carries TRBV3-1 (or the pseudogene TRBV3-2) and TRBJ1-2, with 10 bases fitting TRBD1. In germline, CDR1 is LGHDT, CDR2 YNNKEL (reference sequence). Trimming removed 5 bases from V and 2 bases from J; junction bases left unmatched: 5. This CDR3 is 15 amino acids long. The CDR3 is CASSSDRGPNYGYTF. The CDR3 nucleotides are TGTGCCAGCAGCTCTGACAGGGGGCCGAACTATGGCTACACCTTC.

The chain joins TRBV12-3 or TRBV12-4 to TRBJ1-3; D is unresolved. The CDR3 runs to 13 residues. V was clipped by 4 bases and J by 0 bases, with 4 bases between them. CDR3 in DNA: TGTGCCAGCAGTTGGAGCTCTGGAAACACCATATATTTT. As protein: CASSWSSGNTIYF.

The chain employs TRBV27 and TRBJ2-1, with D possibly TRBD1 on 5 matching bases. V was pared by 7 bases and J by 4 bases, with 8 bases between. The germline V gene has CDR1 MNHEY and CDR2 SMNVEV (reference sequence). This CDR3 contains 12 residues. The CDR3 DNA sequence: TGTGCCAGCAAACAGGAGTACAATGAGCAGTTCTTC. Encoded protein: CASKQEYNEQFF.

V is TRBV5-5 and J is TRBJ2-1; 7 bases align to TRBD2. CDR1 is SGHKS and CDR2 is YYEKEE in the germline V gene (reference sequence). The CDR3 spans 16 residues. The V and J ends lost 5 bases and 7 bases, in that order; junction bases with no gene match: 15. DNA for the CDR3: TGTGCCAGCAGTATCCGACAGATTACTAGCGCGAATGAGCAGTTCTTC. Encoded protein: CASSIRQITSANEQFF.

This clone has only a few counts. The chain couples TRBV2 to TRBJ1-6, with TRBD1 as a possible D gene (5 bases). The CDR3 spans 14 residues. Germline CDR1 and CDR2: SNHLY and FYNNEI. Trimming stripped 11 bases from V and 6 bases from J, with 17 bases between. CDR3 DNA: TGTGCCGGAACAAAAGACAGCCTTAATTCACCCCTCCACTTT. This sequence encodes CAGTKDSLNSPLHF.

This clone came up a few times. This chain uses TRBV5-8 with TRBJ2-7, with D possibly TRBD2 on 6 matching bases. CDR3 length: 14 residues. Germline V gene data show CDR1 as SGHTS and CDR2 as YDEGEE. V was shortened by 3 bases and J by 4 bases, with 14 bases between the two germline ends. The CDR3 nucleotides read TGTGCCAGCAGCTGGGGGGACCCTTCTTACGAGCAGTACTTC. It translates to CASSWGDPSYEQYF.

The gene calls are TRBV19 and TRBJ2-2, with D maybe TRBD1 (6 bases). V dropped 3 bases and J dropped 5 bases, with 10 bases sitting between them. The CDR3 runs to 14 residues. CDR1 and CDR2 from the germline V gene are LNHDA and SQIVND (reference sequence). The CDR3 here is CASSMRQGTGELFF. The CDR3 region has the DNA TGTGCCAGTAGTATGCGGCAGGGGACCGGGGAGCTGTTTTTT. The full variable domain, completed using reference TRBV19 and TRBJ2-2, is DGGITQSPKYLFRKEGQNVTLSCEQNLNHDAMYWYRQDPGQGLRLIYYSQIVNDFQKGDIAEGYSVSREKKESFPLTVTSAQKNPTAFYLCASSMRQGTGELFFGEGSRLTVL.

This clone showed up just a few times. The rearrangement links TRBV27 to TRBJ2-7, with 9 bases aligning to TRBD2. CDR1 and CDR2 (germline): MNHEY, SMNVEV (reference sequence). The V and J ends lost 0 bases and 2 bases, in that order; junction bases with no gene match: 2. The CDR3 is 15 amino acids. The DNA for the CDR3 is TGTGCCAGCAGTTTATCAGGGACTAGCCCCTACGAGCAGTACTTC. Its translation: CASSLSGTSPYEQYF.

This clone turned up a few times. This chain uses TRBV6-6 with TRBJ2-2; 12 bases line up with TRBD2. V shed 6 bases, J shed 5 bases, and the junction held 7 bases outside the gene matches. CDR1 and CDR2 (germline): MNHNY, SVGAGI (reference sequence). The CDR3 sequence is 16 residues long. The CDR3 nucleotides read TGTGCCAGCAGACCTCCGGGGACTAGCGGGACCGGGGAGCTGTTTTTT. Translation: CASRPPGTSGTGELFF.

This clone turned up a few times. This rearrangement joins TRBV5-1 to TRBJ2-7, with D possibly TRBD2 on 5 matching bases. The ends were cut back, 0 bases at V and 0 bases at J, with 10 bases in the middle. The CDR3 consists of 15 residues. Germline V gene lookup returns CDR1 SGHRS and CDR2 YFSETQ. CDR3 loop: CASSLGLLASYEQYF. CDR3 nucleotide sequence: TGCGCCAGCAGCTTGGGACTCCTAGCCTCCTACGAGCAGTACTTC.

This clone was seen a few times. CDR3 region: CASSTQGSSYNEQFF. CDR3 DNA: TGTGCCAGTAGTACCCAAGGGAGCTCCTACAATGAGCAGTTCTTC. This chain links TRBV19 with TRBJ2-1; possible D gene TRBD2, 5 bases. The germline CDR1 and CDR2 sequences are LNHDA and SQIVND (reference sequence). V lost 4 bases and J lost 0, with 10 bases in between. The CDR3 has 15 amino acids.

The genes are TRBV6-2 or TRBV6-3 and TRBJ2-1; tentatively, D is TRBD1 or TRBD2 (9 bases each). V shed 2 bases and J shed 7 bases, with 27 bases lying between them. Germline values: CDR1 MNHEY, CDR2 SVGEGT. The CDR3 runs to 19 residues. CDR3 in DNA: TGTGCCAGCAGTTACGCGGACAGGGGTGGCGGGAGGGCCCTTAATGAGCAGTTCTTC. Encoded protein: CASSYADRGGGRALNEQFF.

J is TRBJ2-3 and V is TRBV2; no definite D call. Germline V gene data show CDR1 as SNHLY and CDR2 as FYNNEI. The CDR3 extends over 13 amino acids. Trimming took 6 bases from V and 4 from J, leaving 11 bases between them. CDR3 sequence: CASSRDLADTQYF. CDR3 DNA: TGTGCCAGCAGCCGCGACTTGGCAGATACGCAGTATTTT.

The CDR3 protein is CASSLGAGTGDEAFF. CDR3 coding DNA: TGTGCCAGCAGTTTAGGGGCCGGGACAGGGGACGAAGCTTTCTTT. J is TRBJ1-1 and V is TRBV28; TRBD1 matches 10 bases. V was clipped by 2 bases and J by 8 bases; unmatched bases: 8. The V gene's germline CDR1 is MDHEN and CDR2 SYDVKM. This CDR3 has 15 amino acids.

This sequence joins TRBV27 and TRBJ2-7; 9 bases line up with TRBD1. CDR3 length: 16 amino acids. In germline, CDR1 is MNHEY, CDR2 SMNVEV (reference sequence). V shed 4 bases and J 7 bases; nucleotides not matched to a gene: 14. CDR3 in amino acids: CASSSTSGQGTGEQYF. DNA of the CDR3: TGTGCCAGCAGTTCGACATCCGGACAGGGGACGGGAGAGCAGTACTTC.